Listed here are 18 T cell receptor beta chains from one sample, sequenced in a study of blood T cell repertoires in COVID-19. Libraries were prepared by immunoSEQ multiplex PCR; TCRdb keeps only in-frame clonotypes and omits some of them. The sample lists more than 350,000 clones, more than 70% seen once, with about 10% in the top ten. The material sequenced was peripheral blood. The source is a woman between 25 and 40 years old with COVID-19, enrolled during active disease.

The chain combines TRBV15 with TRBJ2-1, with 13 bases aligning to TRBD2. The CDR3 covers 16 residues. V lost 2 bases to trimming and J lost 6 bases; unmatched junction nucleotides: 4. CDR1 LNHNV and CDR2 YYDKDF come from the germline V gene (reference sequence). DNA for the CDR3: TGTGCCACCAGCAGAACTAGCGGGAGGGCCATCAATGAGCAGTTCTTC. It translates to CATSRTSGRAINEQFF.

The rearrangement links TRBV30 to TRBJ1-2; D is perhaps TRBD1 (5 bases). In germline, CDR1 is GTSNPN, CDR2 SVGIG (reference sequence). The CDR3 length is 13 residues. The V end lost 7 bases, the J end lost 0 bases, and 12 bases lay between the germline ends. In nucleotides, the CDR3 is TGTGCCTTGGGGAAGGGGACTAACTATGGCTACACCTTC. Protein: CALGKGTNYGYTF.

V usage is TRBV2 and J usage is TRBJ2-2; D might be TRBD1 (5 bases). Trimming stripped 2 bases from V and 6 bases from J, with 7 bases between. Germline loops: CDR1 SNHLY, CDR2 FYNNEI. The CDR3 consists of 13 residues. Here the CDR3 DNA reads TGTGCCAGCAGTGAAACAGGCTCCGGGGAGCTGTTTTTT. Translated, it gives CASSETGSGELFF.

This rearrangement joins TRBV27 to TRBJ2-1; 7 bases are shared with TRBD1. The CDR3 runs 15 residues. V dropped 0 bases and J dropped 3; count of bases not matched to a gene: 2. Germline CDR1 MNHEY, CDR2 SMNVEV (reference sequence). The CDR3 region has the DNA TGTGCCAGCAGTTTATCCCAGGGGGTCTACAATGAGCAGTTCTTC. Residues: CASSLSQGVYNEQFF.

The V call is TRBV9, the J call TRBJ1-1; 9 bases fit TRBD1. The trim removed 4 bases at V and 8 bases at J, leaving 12 bases unmatched. The germline gives CDR1 SGDLS, CDR2 YYNGEE. The CDR3 runs 15 residues. The CDR3 here is CASSPRTGAADEAFF. Written as DNA, the CDR3 is TGTGCCAGCAGCCCTCGGACAGGGGCGGCCGACGAAGCTTTCTTT.

This clone turned up a few times. The chain has TRBV9 and TRBJ1-6; no firm D call. Trimming took off 0 bases at V and 7 bases at J, with 11 bases between the two ends. This CDR3 comprises 15 residues. Germline V gene data show CDR1 as SGDLS and CDR2 as YYNGEE. CDR3 bases: TGTGCCAGCAGCGTAGCACCCGGACTCAATTCACCCCTCCACTTT. Protein sequence: CASSVAPGLNSPLHF.

In this sample, this clone turned up a few times. The rearrangement links TRBV10-3 to TRBJ1-3, with 8 bases aligning to TRBD1. The CDR3 spans 15 residues. The germline V gene encodes CDR1 ENHRY and CDR2 SYGVKD. Trimming at V came to 11 bases and at J to 8 bases, leaving 17 bases not matched to a gene. The CDR3 bases are TGTGCCTACCCCGACAGGGGAAGAATCAGGGACACCATATATTTT. Amino acids: CAYPDRGRIRDTIYF.

This rearrangement joins TRBV28 to TRBJ1-4; D remains unclear. This CDR3 spans 15 amino acids. V was pared by 6 bases and J by 0 bases, with 11 bases between. Germline V gene lookup returns CDR1 MDHEN and CDR2 SYDVKM. The CDR3 nucleotides read TGTGCCAGCAGCCCTCAGTCAACAACTAATGAAAAACTGTTTTTT. This sequence encodes CASSPQSTTNEKLFF.

This clone was seen only once. The rearrangement links TRBV3-1 (or the pseudogene TRBV3-2) to TRBJ2-6, with 11 bases matching TRBD2. Germline lookup yields CDR1 LGHDT and CDR2 YNNKEL (reference sequence). The CDR3 length is 16 residues. V was pared by 4 bases and J by 4 bases, with 3 bases of the junction left unmatched. The CDR3 loop is CASSLAGGAGANVLTF. CDR3 in DNA: TGTGCCAGCAGCCTAGCGGGGGGGGCCGGGGCCAACGTCCTGACTTTC.

This clone appeared once. This rearrangement joins TRBV28 to TRBJ1-2, with 9 nucleotides matching TRBD1. Germline V gene data show CDR1 as MDHEN and CDR2 as SYDVKM. Trimming took 6 bases from V and 2 from J; bases not matched to a gene: 7. This CDR3 spans 15 amino acids. CDR3 protein: CASRRRTGANYGYTF. In nucleotides, the CDR3 is TGTGCCAGCAGGCGAAGGACAGGGGCAAACTATGGCTACACCTTC.

In DNA, the CDR3 is TGCAGCGTTCCGGAGACGGGACTAGCGGGAGAAGAAGAGACCCAGTACTTC. Residues: CSVPETGLAGEEETQYF. The rearrangement joins TRBV29-1 to TRBJ2-5, with 14 bases matching TRBD2. V lost 5 bases and J lost 3; bases outside the gene matches: 11. The CDR3 runs to 17 residues. Germline loops: CDR1 SQVTM, CDR2 ANQGSEA.

The chain employs TRBV11-1 and TRBJ1-4; 7 bases map to TRBD1. The CDR3 runs to 15 residues. Germline V gene sequence: CDR1 SGHAT, CDR2 FQDESV (reference sequence). V shed 3 bases and J 0 bases; nucleotides not matched to a gene: 1. CDR3 in amino acids: CASSFGTATNEKLFF. The CDR3 DNA reads as TGTGCCAGCAGCTTTGGGACAGCAACTAATGAAAAACTGTTTTTT.

The gene calls are TRBV7-2 and TRBJ2-3, with TRBD2 matching 7 bases. CDR3 length: 13 amino acids. J was trimmed by 14 bases and V by 7 bases; bases with no gene match: 15. Germline V gene sequence: CDR1 SGHTA, CDR2 FQGNSA. CDR3 nucleotides: TGTGCCAGCACCCCTATGAGGGAGGGCCCGGGGTATTTT. This codes for CASTPMREGPGYF.

In regard to this clone: Other DNA sequences of this sample code for an identical CDR3. The CDR3 DNA sequence: TGCAGCGTTGACAGGGGGATGAACACTGAAGCTTTCTTT. Translating gives CSVDRGMNTEAFF. The genes are TRBV29-1 and TRBJ1-1, with 7 bases matching TRBD1. With V trimmed by 3 bases and J by 0 bases, 1 base remained unmatched. Germline CDR1 and CDR2: SQVTM and ANQGSEA. The CDR3 is 13 residues long.

The chain joins TRBV24-1 to TRBJ2-7, with 8 bases matching TRBD1. The J segment lost 0 bases and the V segment lost 4 bases, leaving 4 bases of the junction unmatched. The CDR3 sequence is 15 residues long. Per germline, CDR1 KGHDR and CDR2 SFDVKD. The chain's CDR3 is CATSDPTGDSYEQYF. The CDR3 coding sequence is TGTGCCACCAGTGACCCGACAGGGGACTCCTACGAGCAGTACTTC.

The chain couples TRBV24-1 to TRBJ2-3, with TRBD1 identical over 9 bases. Germline assignment: CDR1 KGHDR and CDR2 SFDVKD. J gave up 11 bases and V 5 bases, and 13 bases lay outside the gene matches. This CDR3 contains 15 residues. This CDR3 is CATSAPGQGPRGQYF. DNA of the CDR3: TGTGCCACCAGTGCTCCGGGACAGGGACCCAGGGGGCAGTATTTT.

V and J are TRBV27 and TRBJ1-1, with 8 bases matching TRBD1. The germline V gene has CDR1 MNHEY and CDR2 SMNVEV (reference sequence). The J segment lost 5 bases and the V segment lost 6 bases, leaving 8 bases of the junction unmatched. The length of the CDR3 is 14 residues. The CDR3: CASSPGQGFTEAFF. CDR3 nucleotides: TGTGCCAGCAGCCCCGGACAGGGCTTTACTGAAGCTTTCTTT.

As regards this clone: Additional DNA sequences in this sample encode the identical CDR3. V is TRBV5-4 and J is TRBJ2-7; 14 bases line up with TRBD2. CDR1 is SGHNT, CDR2 YYREEE, per germline (reference sequence). The CDR3 runs to 16 residues. V shed 4 bases and J 4 bases; nucleotides not matched to a gene: 7. CDR3 DNA: TGTGCCAGCAGCCTAGGGGGACTAGCGGGAGCATACGAGCAGTACTTC. Encoded protein: CASSLGGLAGAYEQYF.